The clone carrying this TCR beta chain was observed many times. Axillary draining lymph nodes of breast cancer patients supplied the node samples. The source of the sample is a study of breast tumors, draining lymph nodes, adjacent tissues. TCRdb independently ran MiXCR on the multiplex PCR reads; one entry per CDR3 protein. This sample has approximately 230,000 distinct CDR3 sequences, with less than 40% found just once. The V segment lost 5 bases and the J segment 2 bases; nucleotides outside the gene matches: 3. The CDR3 sequence is 16 residues long. The V gene's germline CDR1 is SGHRS and CDR2 YFSETQ.

The sequenced sample was axillary lymph node tissue. This TCR was sampled from a female donor with breast cancer. Some clones in this sample may be carry-over from other donors' samples. The gene calls are TRBV5-1 and TRBJ2-1; 14 nucleotides agree with TRBD2. The CDR3 spells CASRQTSGGAYNEQFF. The CDR3 region has the DNA TGCGCCAGCAGACAGACTAGCGGGGGGGCCTACAATGAGCAGTTCTTC.